The 6 T cell receptor beta chains presented below share a single source sample, sequenced in a study of immune evolution from preneoplasia to lung adenocarcinoma. Sequenced by immunoSEQ multiplex PCR; TCRdb stores in-frame clones only, minus some. Of some 7,000 clones listed, roughly 80% are singletons. The sequenced sample consisted of FFPE adjacent normal lung tissue. The receptors derive from a person aged 55-79 years with lung adenocarcinoma.

The chain carries TRBV27 and TRBJ1-1; 7 bases are a match to TRBD1. J gave up 1 base and V 1 base, and 6 bases lay outside the gene matches. The CDR3 has 16 residues. Germline CDR1 is MNHEY and CDR2 is SMNVEV (reference sequence). The CDR3 DNA reads TGTGCCAGCAGTTTATGGGGGGGACAGCAGAACACTGAAGCTTTCTTT. Its protein is CASSLWGGQQNTEAFF.

The genes are TRBV5-1 and TRBJ1-1; D is unclear. V shed 2 bases and J shed 6 bases, with 11 bases lying between them. The CDR3 sequence is 13 residues long. In germline, CDR1 is SGHRS, CDR2 YFSETQ. The CDR3 DNA is TGCGCCAGCAGCTTCACAATAGGCCCTGAAGCTTTCTTT. This gives the protein CASSFTIGPEAFF.

This chain uses TRBV25-1 with TRBJ1-5; 7 bases match TRBD1. Germline-derived CDR1 and CDR2 are MGHDK and SYGVNS. V gave up 4 bases and J gave up 3 bases; unmatched junction bases: 9. The CDR3 totals 16 residues. The DNA of the CDR3 is TGTGCCAGCAGTGGCCCTACAGGGGCCCCCAATCAGCCCCAGCATTTT. This encodes CASSGPTGAPNQPQHF.

About this clone: One junction end does not reproduce the germline sequence, and a read error may be involved. The chain recombines TRBV6-1 with TRBJ2-4, with a possible D match to TRBD1 (5 bases). The germline gives CDR1 MNHNS, CDR2 SASEGT. The length of the CDR3 is 13 residues. The CDR3 coding sequence is TGTGCCGCTAGGACGTTTACAAAGGAGTCAGGGCACTTC. As protein: CAARTFTKESGHF.

Regarding this clone: One junction end disagrees with the germline gene, perhaps due to a read error. The V call is TRBV7-7, the J call TRBJ1-5; TRBD1 agrees at 7 bases. Germline V gives CDR1 SSHAT, CDR2 FNYEAQ (reference sequence). The CDR3 length is 17 residues. CDR3 protein: CAKQHTTNRGSDQPQHF. For the CDR3, the DNA is TGTGCCAAACAACATACAACGAACAGGGGTAGCGATCAGCCCCAGCATTTT.

This sequence joins TRBV2 and TRBJ2-7, with D possibly being TRBD1 (7 bases). CDR1 is SNHLY and CDR2 is FYNNEI in the germline V gene. The V end lost 4 bases, the J end lost 7 bases, and 14 bases lay between the germline ends. The CDR3 has 13 amino acids. CDR3 protein: CASSGRGANEQYF. CDR3 DNA: TGTGCCAGCAGTGGCAGGGGGGCGAATGAGCAGTACTTC. The whole variable domain, remainder taken from reference TRBV2 and TRBJ2-7, is EPEVTQTPSHQVTQMGQEVILRCVPISNHLYFYWYRQILGQKVEFLVSFYNNEISEKSEIFDDQFSVERPDGSNFTLKIRSTKLEDSAMYFCASSGRGANEQYFGPGTRLTVT.